This TCR beta chain appears in the sequencing data of a study of technical replicates of blood from a handful of donors. Germline values: CDR1 SGHRS, CDR2 YFSETQ. V gave up 0 bases and J gave up 3 bases, with 9 bases separating them. This CDR3 has 14 residues. Repertoires were generated with immunoSEQ multiplex PCR, while TCRdb's copy carries only in-frame clones and drops some. Of about 82,000 clones listed, 90% to 95% were seen once; the top ten hold around 0.37%. The V call is TRBV5-1, the J call TRBJ1-2, with TRBD1 as a possible D gene (5 bases). Material: T cells isolated from PBMCs. This clonotype was obtained from a human donor in good health. Here the CDR3 DNA reads TGCGCCAGCAGCTTGGAGCAGGGTGACTATGGCTACACCTTC. The encoded protein is CASSLEQGDYGYTF.